This TCR beta chain is drawn from a study of T and B cells in COVID-19 patients. Turning to the study itself: Peripheral blood came from COVID-19 patients with active infection or after recovery. Comorbidities linked to unfavorable COVID-19 outcome were present in nine tenths of the roughly 20 active-infection patients. General observations from the study: In COVID-19 patients, T cell receptor beta variable and joining gene use was reportedly strongly skewed.

Each TRB amplification used roughly 230-550 ng of genomic DNA from blood. In regard to this clonotype: The antigen is unknown. One junction end disagrees with the germline gene, perhaps due to a read error.

From germline, CDR1 is SGHKS and CDR2 YYEKEE (reference sequence). The CDR3 loop spans 14 amino acids. TRB rearrangements were amplified by multiplex PCR with BIOMED2 TRB-A/B primers. Using its own MiXCR run on the multiplex PCR reads, TCRdb lists one record per CDR3 protein. The profile shows 9,900 or so distinct CDR3 sequences, around 28% of them singletons. This receptor was identified in a human donor who had recovered from COVID-19. Sequences were obtained from blood. The chain couples TRBV5-5 to TRBJ2-3; 7 nucleotides match TRBD1. The CDR3 nucleotides are TGCGCCAGCAGCCCCGGGACAGAGACAGATACGCAGTATTTT. Its translation is CASSPGTETDTQYF.